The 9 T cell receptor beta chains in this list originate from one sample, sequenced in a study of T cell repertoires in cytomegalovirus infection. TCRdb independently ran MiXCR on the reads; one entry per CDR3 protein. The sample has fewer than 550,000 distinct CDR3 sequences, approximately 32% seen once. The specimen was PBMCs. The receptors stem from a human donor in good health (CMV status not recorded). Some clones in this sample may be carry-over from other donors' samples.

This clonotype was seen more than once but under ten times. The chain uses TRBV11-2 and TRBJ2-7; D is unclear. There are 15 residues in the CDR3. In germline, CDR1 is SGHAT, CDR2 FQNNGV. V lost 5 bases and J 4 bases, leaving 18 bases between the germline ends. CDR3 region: CASSLGRHIWYEQYF. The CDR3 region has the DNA TGTGCCAGCAGCCTGGGTAGACACATTTGGTACGAGCAGTACTTC.

The CDR3 DNA reads as TGTGCCAGCAGCTACGGACAGAAGACGAACACCGGGGAGCTGTTTTTT. Its translation: CASSYGQKTNTGELFF. V usage is TRBV6-2 or TRBV6-3 and J usage is TRBJ2-2, with D possibly TRBD1 on 6 matching bases. Per germline, CDR1 MNHEY and CDR2 SVGEGT. Trimming pared 6 bases from V and 0 bases from J, leaving 14 bases between. The CDR3 has 16 amino acids.

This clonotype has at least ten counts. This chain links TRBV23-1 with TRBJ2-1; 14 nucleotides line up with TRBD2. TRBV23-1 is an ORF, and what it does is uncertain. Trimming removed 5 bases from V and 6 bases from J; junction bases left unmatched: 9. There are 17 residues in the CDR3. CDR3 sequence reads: CASSSLTSGGAPNEQFF. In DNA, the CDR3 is TGCGCCAGCAGTTCCCTGACTAGCGGGGGGGCCCCCAATGAGCAGTTCTTC.

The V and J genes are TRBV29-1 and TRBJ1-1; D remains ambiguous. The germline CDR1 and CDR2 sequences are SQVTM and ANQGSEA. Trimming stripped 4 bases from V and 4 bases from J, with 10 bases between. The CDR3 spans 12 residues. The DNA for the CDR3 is TGCAGCGTTGGGGAATTGGGCACTGAAGCTTTCTTT. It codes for CSVGELGTEAFF.

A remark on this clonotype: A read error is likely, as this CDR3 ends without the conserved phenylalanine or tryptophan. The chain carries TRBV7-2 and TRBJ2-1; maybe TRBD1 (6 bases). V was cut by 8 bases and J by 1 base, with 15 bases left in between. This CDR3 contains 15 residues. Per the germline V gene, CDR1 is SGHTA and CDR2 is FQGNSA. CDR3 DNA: TGTGCCAGCCTCCCAGGGACACAATCCTACAATGAGCAGTTCTGC. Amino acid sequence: CASLPGTQSYNEQFC.

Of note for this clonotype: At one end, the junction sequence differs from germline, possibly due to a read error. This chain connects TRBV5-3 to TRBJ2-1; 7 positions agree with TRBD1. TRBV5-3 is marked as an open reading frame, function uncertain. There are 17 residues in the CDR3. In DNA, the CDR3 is TGTGCCAGCAGCTTGGCTACCAACAGGGGTAGTCTTAATGAGCAGTTCTTC. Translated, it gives CASSLATNRGSLNEQFF.

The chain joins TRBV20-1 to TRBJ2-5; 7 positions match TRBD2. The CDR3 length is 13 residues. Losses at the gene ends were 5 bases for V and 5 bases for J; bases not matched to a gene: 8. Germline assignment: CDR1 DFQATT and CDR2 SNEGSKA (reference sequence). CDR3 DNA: TGCAGTGCTTTCCAGAGCGGGGCCGAGACCCAGTACTTC. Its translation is CSAFQSGAETQYF.

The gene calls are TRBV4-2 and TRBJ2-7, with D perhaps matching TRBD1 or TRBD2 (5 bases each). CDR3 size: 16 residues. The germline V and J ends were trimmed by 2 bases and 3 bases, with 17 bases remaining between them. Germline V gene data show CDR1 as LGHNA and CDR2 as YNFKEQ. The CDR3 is CASSQWGSAILYEQYF. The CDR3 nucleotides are TGTGCCAGCAGCCAATGGGGGTCGGCTATTCTCTACGAGCAGTACTTC.

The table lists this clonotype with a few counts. The CDR3 region is CASSLARKVEAFF. CDR3 sequence (DNA): TGTGCCAGCAGTTTAGCGCGTAAGGTGGAAGCTTTCTTT. The chain links TRBV12-3 or TRBV12-4 to TRBJ1-1; D not certain. The V end was cut by 0 bases, the J end by 8 bases, with 10 bases between. This CDR3 is built from 13 residues.